This entry lists 32 T cell receptor beta chains sequenced from one sample in a study of T cell changes during pregnancy in multiple sclerosis. Sequenced by immunoSEQ multiplex PCR; TCRdb stores in-frame clones only, minus some. The sample has approximately 37,000 clones; 80% to 90% are singletons. The material was CD4+ T cells from peripheral blood mononuclear cells, obtained in the first trimester of pregnancy. Receptor source: a female donor with multiple sclerosis, enrolled in a pregnancy study.

V is TRBV7-2 and J is TRBJ2-5; D remains unclear. Germline lookup yields CDR1 SGHTA and CDR2 FQGNSA. This CDR3 contains 15 residues. V was cut by 4 bases and J by 1 base, with 13 bases left in between. The CDR3 loop is CASSSADLGQETQYF. CDR3 DNA sequence: TGTGCCAGCAGCTCAGCTGACTTGGGCCAAGAGACCCAGTACTTC. The full variable domain, its missing parts supplied by reference TRBV7-2 and TRBJ2-5, is GAGVSQSPSNKVTEKGKDVELRCDPISGHTALYWYRQSLGQGLEFLIYFQGNSAPDKSGLPSDRFSAERTGGSVSTLTIQRTQQEDSAVYLCASSSADLGQETQYFGPGTRLLVL.

This clone was detected once. The rearrangement links TRBV5-8 to TRBJ2-3; tentatively, D is TRBD1 (6 bases). CDR3 length equals 15 residues. The V gene's germline CDR1 is SGHTS and CDR2 YDEGEE. V was shortened by 3 bases and J by 4 bases, with 15 bases between the two germline ends. The CDR3 is CASSSIQGLADTQYF. The CDR3 DNA reads as TGTGCCAGCAGCTCGATACAGGGTCTGGCAGATACGCAGTATTTT.

V and J are TRBV29-1 and TRBJ1-1; no clear D. From germline, CDR1 is SQVTM and CDR2 ANQGSEA. Trimming shortened V by 6 bases and J by 5 bases, and 13 bases separated the two germline ends. This CDR3 spans 12 amino acids. The CDR3 sequence: CSVPSRETEAFF. The CDR3 nucleotides read TGCAGCGTACCTTCGAGGGAAACTGAAGCTTTCTTT.

To note about this clone: The sample holds other DNA sequences that translate to the same CDR3. This chain uses TRBV6-1 with TRBJ2-1, with D tentatively TRBD1 (5 bases). The germline V gene has CDR1 MNHNS and CDR2 SASEGT. Trimming removed 3 bases at V and 0 bases at J, with 9 bases between. The CDR3 is 15 residues long. CDR3 nucleotides: TGTGCCAGCAGTGAGGGGCTGAGCTCCTACAATGAGCAGTTCTTC. Translating gives CASSEGLSSYNEQFF.

The chain carries TRBV6-6 and TRBJ2-5, with 7 bases aligning to TRBD2. With the DNA end fitting TRBJ2-7 better, the J assignment may be wrong. This CDR3 is built from 16 residues. The V gene's germline CDR1 is MNHNY and CDR2 SVGAGI (reference sequence). CDR3 sequence: CASSPGVTSITYEQYF. The CDR3 region has the DNA TGTGCCAGCAGCCCCGGAGTGACTAGCATTACCTACGAGCAGTACTTC.

By sample share, this clone is medium-sized. The V call is TRBV27, the J call TRBJ1-1; no firm D call. V was shortened by 5 bases and J by 2 bases, with 6 bases between the two germline ends. The CDR3 runs 12 residues. The germline CDR1 and CDR2 sequences are MNHEY and SMNVEV (reference sequence). The CDR3 region is CASSHLNTEAFF. CDR3 nucleotides: TGTGCCAGCAGTCATCTAAACACTGAAGCTTTCTTT.

The chain combines TRBV30 with TRBJ2-7; 7 nucleotides match TRBD2. V shed 0 bases, J shed 2 bases, and the junction held 10 bases outside the gene matches. Per germline, CDR1 GTSNPN and CDR2 SVGIG (reference sequence). The CDR3 totals 16 residues. Written as DNA, the CDR3 is TGTGCCTGGAGTGTAAGAAGGGCGGGACTAACCTACGAGCAGTACTTC. Protein sequence: CAWSVRRAGLTYEQYF. The full variable domain, in which reference TRBV30 and TRBJ2-7 provide the parts outside the CDR3, is SQTIHQWPATLVQPVGSPLSLECTVEGTSNPNLYWYRQAAGRGLQLLFYSVGIGQISSEVPQNLSASRPQDRQFILSSKKLLLSDSGFYLCAWSVRRAGLTYEQYFGPGTRLTVT.

A note on this clone: Within the sample, other DNA sequences also encode this same CDR3. The chain couples TRBV6-5 to TRBJ2-7; D may be TRBD2 (6 bases). Germline CDR1 reads MNHEY; CDR2 reads SVGAGI. Trimming left V 0 bases short and J 3 bases short, with 12 bases between. The CDR3 consists of 15 residues. The CDR3 here is CASSYSGTGNYEQYF. The DNA for the CDR3 is TGTGCCAGCAGTTACTCCGGGACTGGAAACTACGAGCAGTACTTC.

The genes are TRBV27 and TRBJ2-3, with D perhaps matching TRBD2 (6 bases). Per germline, CDR1 MNHEY and CDR2 SMNVEV (reference sequence). The germline V and J ends were trimmed by 5 bases and 2 bases, with 8 bases remaining between them. CDR3 size: 13 residues. The CDR3 DNA reads TGTGCCAGCAGTCGGGACTTCACAGATACGCAGTATTTT. It encodes CASSRDFTDTQYF.

This clone was seen only once. This chain joins TRBV9 and TRBJ2-2; tentative D call: TRBD2 (5 bases). The CDR3 consists of 14 residues. Germline-derived CDR1 and CDR2 are SGDLS and YYNGEE. Trimming pared 4 bases from V and 1 base from J, leaving 8 bases between. The CDR3 is CASSSRENTGELFF. CDR3 nucleotides: TGTGCCAGCAGCTCGAGGGAGAACACCGGGGAGCTGTTTTTT.

The V call is TRBV5-5, the J call TRBJ1-5, with a weak D call TRBD1 (6 bases). This CDR3 is 18 amino acids long. Germline V gene sequence: CDR1 SGHKS, CDR2 YYEKEE (reference sequence). V was clipped by 2 bases and J by 0 bases, with 18 bases between them. CDR3 nucleotides: TGTGCCAGCAGCTTTTATACCGGGACAACCTATAGCAATCAGCCCCAGCATTTT. Its protein product is CASSFYTGTTYSNQPQHF.

The gene calls are TRBV28 and TRBJ1-4, with a possible D match to TRBD1 (5 bases). Germline V gene lookup returns CDR1 MDHEN and CDR2 SYDVKM. The CDR3 covers 15 residues. V gave up 7 bases and J gave up 9 bases, with 21 bases separating them. As DNA, the CDR3 is TGTGCCAGCAACACCGGGGGGGAGGGGAGTAAAAAACTGTTTTTT. Translation: CASNTGGEGSKKLFF.

A remark on this clone: This specimen includes other DNA sequences encoding the same CDR3. This sequence joins TRBV28 and TRBJ2-7, with 7 bases identical to TRBD2. Unmatched junction bases numbered 5, after V lost 3 bases and J lost 3 bases. The germline CDR1 and CDR2 sequences are MDHEN and SYDVKM. The CDR3 spans 14 residues. CDR3 in amino acids: CASSFGGGLYEQYF. CDR3 DNA sequence: TGTGCCAGCAGTTTTGGGGGGGGTCTCTACGAGCAGTACTTC.

V usage is TRBV10-3 and J usage is TRBJ1-1; 7 bases fit TRBD1. J gave up 4 bases and V 0 bases, and 2 bases lay outside the gene matches. The CDR3 is 14 residues long. The germline V gene has CDR1 ENHRY and CDR2 SYGVKD. The CDR3 loop reads CAISESTGSTEAFF. The DNA of the CDR3 is TGTGCCATCAGTGAGTCGACAGGGAGCACTGAAGCTTTCTTT.

The rearrangement joins TRBV29-1 to TRBJ2-5; TRBD2 is a possible D gene (5 bases). Germline V CDR1 and CDR2: SQVTM, ANQGSEA. The V end was cut by 2 bases, the J end by 5 bases, with 9 bases between. The CDR3 runs 12 residues. DNA of the CDR3: TGCAGCGTTGAAAGTGGGAGCGAGACCCAGTACTTC. Its protein is CSVESGSETQYF.

The V call is TRBV6-6, the J call TRBJ1-5; 9 bases match TRBD1. Germline V gene sequence: CDR1 MNHNY, CDR2 SVGAGI (reference sequence). The CDR3 sequence is 14 residues long. V lost 7 bases and J lost 7; bases outside the gene matches: 8. The CDR3 DNA reads as TGTGCCAGCAAAGGACAGGGGAGGGGACAGCCCCAGCATTTT. Translation: CASKGQGRGQPQHF.

This sequence joins TRBV30 and TRBJ2-5; TRBD2 is a possible D gene (7 bases). The CDR3 runs 12 residues. The germline CDR1 and CDR2 sequences are GTSNPN and SVGIG (reference sequence). Trimming cost V 3 bases and J 7 bases, with 12 bases left between them. The CDR3 loop reads CAWSVRGGTQYF. DNA of the CDR3: TGTGCCTGGAGCGTGAGGGGGGGGACCCAGTACTTC.

As DNA, the CDR3 is TGTGCCAGCCGACAGGTAACCTACGAGCAGTACTTC. Encoded protein: CASRQVTYEQYF. The chain is built from TRBV5-3 and TRBJ2-7; TRBD1 is a possible D gene (6 bases). TRBV5-3 is noted as an ORF with a role that remains uncertain. V lost 8 bases and J 2 bases, leaving 11 bases between the germline ends. The CDR3 sequence is 12 residues long.

This clone was counted only a few times. J is TRBJ2-3 and V is TRBV7-8, with 14 nucleotides matching TRBD2. The CDR3 loop spans 17 amino acids. J was trimmed by 1 base and V by 3 bases; bases with no gene match: 3. Germline V gene sequence: CDR1 SGHVS, CDR2 FQNEAQ. CDR3: CASSFRTSGRRTDTQYF. The DNA of the CDR3 is TGTGCCAGCAGCTTCAGGACTAGCGGGAGGCGCACAGATACGCAGTATTTT.

The J gene is TRBJ2-6, the V gene TRBV29-1; 10 nucleotides agree with TRBD1. The CDR3 is 16 amino acids. Trimming cost V 4 bases and J 0 bases; bases outside gene matches: 3. The germline V gene encodes CDR1 SQVTM and CDR2 ANQGSEA. The CDR3 spells CSVVGTGVSGANVLTF. CDR3 nucleotides: TGCAGCGTTGTGGGGACAGGGGTCTCTGGGGCCAACGTCCTGACTTTC.

In nucleotides, the CDR3 is TGTGCCAGTAGGAGGGCCGAGGGATGGGAGACCCAGTACTTC. Encoded protein: CASRRAEGWETQYF. The rearrangement links TRBV19 to TRBJ2-5, with D possibly being TRBD2 (5 bases). The germline V and J ends were trimmed by 6 bases and 5 bases, with 16 bases remaining between them. Germline V gene lookup returns CDR1 LNHDA and CDR2 SQIVND (reference sequence). This CDR3 is 14 amino acids long.

The rearrangement links TRBV7-2 to TRBJ1-2, with a possible D match to TRBD1 (6 bases). The germline CDR1 and CDR2 sequences are SGHTA and FQGNSA. Trimming took 3 bases from V and 1 from J, leaving 12 bases between them. The CDR3 totals 15 residues. For the CDR3, the DNA is TGTGCCAGCAGCTTTGGGGGGGCCCATAACTATGGCTACACCTTC. The encoded protein is CASSFGGAHNYGYTF.

V is TRBV6-1 and J is TRBJ2-7; no reliable D call. The germline CDR1 and CDR2 sequences are MNHNS and SASEGT. This CDR3 is 14 amino acids long. Trimming stripped 3 bases from V and 11 bases from J, with 20 bases between. Here the CDR3 DNA reads TGTGCCAGCAGTGAGCTGGTGGAAACCTCCCTAGAGTACTTC. Residues: CASSELVETSLEYF.

In regard to this clone: A read error may produce the germline difference seen at one junction end. The chain couples TRBV10-3 to TRBJ1-5; D uncertain. CDR1 is ENHRY and CDR2 is SYGVKD in the germline V gene. There are 15 residues in the CDR3. CDR3 in amino acids: CAISERAGSNQPQHF. The CDR3 DNA sequence: TGTGCCATCAGTGAACGAGCAGGCAGCAACCAGCCCCAGCATTTT.

The gene calls are TRBV30 and TRBJ1-3; TRBD1 matches 9 bases. J lost 2 bases, V lost 4 bases, and 9 bases had no gene match. In germline, CDR1 is GTSNPN, CDR2 SVGIG (reference sequence). The CDR3 length is 16 residues. CDR3 nucleotide sequence: TGTGCCTGGACCTACAGGGGGCGAAGGGCTGGAAACACCATATATTTT. Translating it yields CAWTYRGRRAGNTIYF.

CDR3 sequence (DNA): TGCAGCGTCCAGGCGCCAGGAACCTTTAATGGCTACACCTTC. Its translation is CSVQAPGTFNGYTF. The chain recombines TRBV29-1 with TRBJ1-2; D gene uncertain. The V end lost 6 bases, the J end lost 6 bases, and 20 bases lay between the germline ends. The CDR3 runs to 14 residues. In germline, CDR1 is SQVTM, CDR2 ANQGSEA.

This chain links TRBV28 with TRBJ2-1; maybe TRBD2 (6 bases). The CDR3 is 13 residues long. Looked up from germline, CDR1 is MDHEN and CDR2 is SYDVKM. V was cut by 6 bases and J by 6 bases, with 12 bases left in between. The CDR3 is CASRTGSANEQFF. The CDR3 DNA reads as TGTGCCAGCAGGACCGGGAGTGCCAATGAGCAGTTCTTC.

V usage is TRBV27 and J usage is TRBJ1-2; D not certain. The CDR3 has 12 amino acids. The germline CDR1 and CDR2 sequences are MNHEY and SMNVEV (reference sequence). The V end lost 7 bases, the J end lost 3 bases, and 9 bases lay between the germline ends. Written as DNA, the CDR3 is TGTGCCAGCAAGCAGGAAGACTATGGCTACACCTTC. Its translation is CASKQEDYGYTF.

The chain combines TRBV5-4 with TRBJ1-2; tentatively, D is TRBD1 (5 bases). Between the trimmed V and J ends, which lost 5 bases and 8 bases, there was a span of 13 bases. The CDR3 totals 12 residues. Germline V CDR1 and CDR2: SGHNT, YYREEE (reference sequence). The chain's CDR3 is CASRLVGGGYTF. The CDR3 bases are TGTGCCAGCAGGCTCGTCGGGGGAGGCTACACCTTC.

This clone was observed a few times. The V gene is TRBV7-2, the J gene TRBJ1-2; D may be TRBD1 (6 bases). The CDR3 runs to 13 residues. In germline, CDR1 is SGHTA, CDR2 FQGNSA. V lost 5 bases and J 7 bases, leaving 14 bases between the germline ends. The CDR3, as DNA: TGTGCCAGCAGCCCGACAGGAGGTAGTGGCTACACCTTC. Translating gives CASSPTGGSGYTF.

V and J are TRBV19 and TRBJ2-1; possibly TRBD1 for D (5 bases). The germline gives CDR1 LNHDA, CDR2 SQIVND (reference sequence). The CDR3 contains 15 residues. Trimming shortened V by 6 bases and J by 5 bases, and 17 bases separated the two germline ends. As DNA, the CDR3 is TGTGCCAGTAGACCTGTGGGCCCAGGGAACAATGAGCAGTTCTTC. Amino acid sequence: CASRPVGPGNNEQFF.

The rearrangement uses TRBV7-3 and TRBJ2-5; 8 nucleotides align to TRBD2. This CDR3 has 16 residues. With V trimmed by 0 bases and J by 2 bases, 5 bases remained unmatched. Per the germline V gene, CDR1 is SGHTA and CDR2 is FQGTGA. The CDR3 nucleotides read TGTGCCAGCAGCTTAACGGGTAGCGGGGTACAAGAGACCCAGTACTTC. Protein sequence: CASSLTGSGVQETQYF.